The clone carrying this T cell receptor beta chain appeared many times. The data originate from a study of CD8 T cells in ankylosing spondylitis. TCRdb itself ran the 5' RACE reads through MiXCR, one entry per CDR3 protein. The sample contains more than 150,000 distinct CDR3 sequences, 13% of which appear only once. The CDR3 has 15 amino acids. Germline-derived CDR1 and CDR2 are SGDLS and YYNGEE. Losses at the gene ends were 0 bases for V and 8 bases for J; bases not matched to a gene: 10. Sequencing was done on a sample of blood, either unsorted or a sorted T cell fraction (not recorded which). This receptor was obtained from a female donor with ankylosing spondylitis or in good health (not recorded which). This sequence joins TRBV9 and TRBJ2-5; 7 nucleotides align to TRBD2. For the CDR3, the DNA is TGTGCCAGCAGCGTAGGCCCTAGCGGTGTGGGAACCCAGTACTTC. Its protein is CASSVGPSGVGTQYF.